This TCR beta chain was identified during a study of cytomegalovirus exposure and HLA in healthy donors. General study points: As a later analysis revealed, most CMV-associated TCR beta chains appeared HLA-restricted. When analyzed later, a missense DCLRE1C variant was found to be linked to TCR beta V- and J-gene trimming. About 150 TCR beta chains were listed as cytomegalovirus-associated.

In the PCR, 60 Vbeta and 13 Jbeta primers were used. Produced via immunoSEQ multiplex PCR; TCRdb's table is partial and in-frame only. The sample shows some 180,000 clones, around 87% of them seen only once. Worth noting for this clone: Its antigen is still unknown.

Trimming removed 2 bases from V and 5 bases from J, with 11 bases in between. The CDR3 length is 13 residues. Germline V gene data show CDR1 as SGHRS and CDR2 as YFSETQ. The chain is built from TRBV5-1 and TRBJ2-7; D possibly corresponds to TRBD1 (5 bases). This TCR came from a boy aged 2 to 9 in good health and CMV-seronegative. The sequenced sample was PBMCs. The CDR3 spells CASSFQGHDEQYF. CDR3 in DNA: TGCGCCAGCAGCTTCCAGGGCCATGACGAGCAGTACTTC.